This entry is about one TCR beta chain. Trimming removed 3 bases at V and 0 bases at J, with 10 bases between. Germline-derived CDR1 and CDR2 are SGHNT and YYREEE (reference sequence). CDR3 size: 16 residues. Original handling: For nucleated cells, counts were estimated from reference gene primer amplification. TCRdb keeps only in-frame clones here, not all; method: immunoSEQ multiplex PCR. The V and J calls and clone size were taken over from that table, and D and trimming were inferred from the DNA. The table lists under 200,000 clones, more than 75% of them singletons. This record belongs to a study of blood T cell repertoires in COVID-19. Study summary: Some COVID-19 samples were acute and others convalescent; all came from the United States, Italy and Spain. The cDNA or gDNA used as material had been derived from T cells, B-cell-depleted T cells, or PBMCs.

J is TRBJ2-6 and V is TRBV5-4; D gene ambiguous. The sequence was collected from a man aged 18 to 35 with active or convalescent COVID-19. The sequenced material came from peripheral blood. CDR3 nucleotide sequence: TGTGCCAGCAGCTCAAGACTGAACTCTGGGGCCAACGTCCTGACTTTC. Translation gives CASSSRLNSGANVLTF.